This T cell receptor (beta chain) was found in a study of blood T cell repertoires in COVID-19. Study as a whole: COVID-19 samples collected from the United States, Italy and Spain covered acute and convalescent phases. Sources were T cells, B-cell-depleted T cells, or PBMCs; the material itself was cDNA or gDNA.

Authors' processing steps: From reference gene primer amplification, estimates of nucleated cell counts were derived. Here immunoSEQ multiplex PCR was the method, and the copy in TCRdb shows in-frame clones only, minus some. V and J calls and clone size come straight from that table; D and trimming were deduced from the DNA. The repertoire holds under 250,000 clones, about 88% seen once, with over 15% in the top ten. Patients at the Seattle site were enrolled during active infection and followed longitudinally. The CDR3 spans 16 residues. The germline V gene encodes CDR1 KGHSH and CDR2 LQKENI. The V end lost 5 bases, the J end lost 3 bases, and 20 bases lay between the germline ends.

The chain has TRBV18 and TRBJ2-7; a possible D gene is TRBD2 (5 bases). This TCR was sampled from a man over 45 with COVID-19, enrolled during active disease. Sequenced input: peripheral blood. CDR3 amino acids: CASSTAAGDTRYEQYF. The CDR3 bases are TGTGCCAGCTCAACAGCGGCGGGCGACACTCGCTACGAGCAGTACTTC.